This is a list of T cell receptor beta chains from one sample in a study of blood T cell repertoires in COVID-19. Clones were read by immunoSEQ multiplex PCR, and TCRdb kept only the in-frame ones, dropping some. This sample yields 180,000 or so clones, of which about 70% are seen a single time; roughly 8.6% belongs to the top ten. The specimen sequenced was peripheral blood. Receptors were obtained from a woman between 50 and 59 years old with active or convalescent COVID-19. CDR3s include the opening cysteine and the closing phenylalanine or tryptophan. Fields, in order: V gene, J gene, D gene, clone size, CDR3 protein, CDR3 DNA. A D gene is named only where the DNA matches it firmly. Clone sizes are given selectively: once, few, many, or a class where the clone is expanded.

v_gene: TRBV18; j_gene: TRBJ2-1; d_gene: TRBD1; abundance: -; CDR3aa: CASSPRTGGENEQFF; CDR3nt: TGTGCCAGCTCACCAAGGACAGGGGGGGAGAATGAGCAGTTCTTC
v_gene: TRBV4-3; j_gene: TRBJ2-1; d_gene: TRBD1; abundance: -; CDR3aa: CASSHRDRGLGRHWWGEQFF; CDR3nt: TGCGCCAGCAGCCACCGGGACAGGGGGCTCGGGAGGCATTGGTGGGGTGAGCAGTTCTTC
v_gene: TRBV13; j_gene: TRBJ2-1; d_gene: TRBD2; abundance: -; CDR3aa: CASSSGTSDLDEQFF; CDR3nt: TGTGCCAGCAGTTCCGGGACTAGCGATTTAGATGAGCAGTTCTTC
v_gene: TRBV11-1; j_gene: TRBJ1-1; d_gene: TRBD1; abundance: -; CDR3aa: CASSSNRDREAFF; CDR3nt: TGTGCCAGCAGCTCAAATCGGGACAGAGAAGCTTTCTTT
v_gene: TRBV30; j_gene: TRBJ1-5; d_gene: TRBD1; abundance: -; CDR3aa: CAWSLGQGFHQPQHF; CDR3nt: TGTGCCTGGAGTCTCGGACAGGGGTTTCACCAGCCCCAGCATTTT
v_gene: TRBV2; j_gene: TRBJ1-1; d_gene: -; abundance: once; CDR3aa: CASSITPGGTEAFF; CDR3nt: TGTGCCAGCAGTATAACTCCGGGGGGCACTGAAGCTTTCTTT
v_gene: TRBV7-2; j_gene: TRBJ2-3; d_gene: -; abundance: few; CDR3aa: CASSLAGAFDTQYF; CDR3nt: TGTGCCAGCAGCTTAGCGGGGGCTTTTGATACGCAGTATTTT
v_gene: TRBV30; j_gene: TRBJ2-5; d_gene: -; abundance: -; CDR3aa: CAWTLVVREKTQYF; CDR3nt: TGTGCCTGGACCCTAGTTGTTAGGGAGAAGACCCAGTACTTC
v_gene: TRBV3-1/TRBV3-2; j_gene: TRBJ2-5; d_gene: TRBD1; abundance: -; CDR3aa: CASSQEQGAGETQYF; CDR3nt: TGTGCCAGCAGCCAAGAGCAGGGGGCGGGTGAGACCCAGTACTTC
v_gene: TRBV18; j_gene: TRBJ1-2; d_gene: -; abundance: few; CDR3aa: CASSPPEGSYGYTF; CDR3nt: TGTGCCAGCTCACCCCCGGAGGGCTCCTATGGCTACACCTTC
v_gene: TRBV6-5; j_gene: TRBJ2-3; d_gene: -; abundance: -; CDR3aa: CASLALAFQDTQYF; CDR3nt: TGTGCCAGCTTAGCTCTAGCGTTTCAAGATACGCAGTATTTT
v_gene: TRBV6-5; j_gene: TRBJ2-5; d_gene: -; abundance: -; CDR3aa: CATQRERSQETQYF; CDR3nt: TGTGCCACCCAGAGGGAGCGGTCGCAAGAGACCCAGTACTTC
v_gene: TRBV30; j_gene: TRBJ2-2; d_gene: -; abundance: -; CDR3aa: CAWTRLGRTGELFF; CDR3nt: TGTGCCTGGACAAGACTAGGGAGGACCGGGGAGCTGTTTTTT
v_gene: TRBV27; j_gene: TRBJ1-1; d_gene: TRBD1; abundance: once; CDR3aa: CASSPWTGGLGYTEAFF; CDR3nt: TGTGCCAGCAGTCCCTGGACAGGGGGATTAGGGTACACTGAAGCTTTCTTT
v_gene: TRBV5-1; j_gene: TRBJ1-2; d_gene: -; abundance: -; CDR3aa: CASSLTSDDGYTF; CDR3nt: TGCGCCAGCAGCTTGACCTCAGATGATGGCTACACCTTC
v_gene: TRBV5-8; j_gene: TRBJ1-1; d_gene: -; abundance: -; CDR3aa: CASSWTRDKTYEAFF; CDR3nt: TGTGCCAGCAGCTGGACCCGGGACAAGACGTATGAAGCTTTCTTT
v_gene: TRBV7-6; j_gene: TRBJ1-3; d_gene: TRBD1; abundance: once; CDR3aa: CASSGGTGTGNTIYF; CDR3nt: TGTGCCAGCAGCGGAGGGACAGGGACTGGAAACACCATATATTTT
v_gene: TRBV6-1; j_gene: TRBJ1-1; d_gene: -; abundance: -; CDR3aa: CASSALAGGAKRDTEAFF; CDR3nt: TGTGCCAGCAGTGCACTCGCGGGGGGTGCCAAGAGGGACACTGAAGCTTTCTTT
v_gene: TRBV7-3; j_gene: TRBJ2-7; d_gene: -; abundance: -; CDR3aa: CASSLDSTYEQYF; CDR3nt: TGTGCCAGCAGCCTAGACAGCACCTACGAGCAGTACTTC
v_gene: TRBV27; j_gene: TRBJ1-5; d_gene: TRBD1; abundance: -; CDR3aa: CASSITGGNQPQHF; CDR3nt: TGTGCCAGCAGTATTACAGGGGGCAATCAGCCCCAGCATTTT
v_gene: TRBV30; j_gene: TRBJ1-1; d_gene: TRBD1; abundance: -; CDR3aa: CAWRAGGARNTEAFF; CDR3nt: TGTGCCTGGAGGGCAGGGGGCGCACGGAACACTGAAGCTTTCTTT
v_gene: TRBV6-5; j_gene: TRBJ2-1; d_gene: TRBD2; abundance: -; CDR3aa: CASSRGGRGDNEQFF; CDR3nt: TGTGCCAGCAGCCGGGGAGGGCGAGGTGACAATGAGCAGTTCTTC
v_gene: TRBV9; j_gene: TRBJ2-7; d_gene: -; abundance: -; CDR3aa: CASSVAWNSFYEQYF; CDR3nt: TGTGCCAGCAGCGTAGCTTGGAACAGCTTCTACGAGCAGTACTTC
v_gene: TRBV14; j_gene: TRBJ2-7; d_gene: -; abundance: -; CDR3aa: CASSRLGKQYF; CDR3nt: TGTGCCAGCAGCCGCCTCGGGAAGCAGTACTTC
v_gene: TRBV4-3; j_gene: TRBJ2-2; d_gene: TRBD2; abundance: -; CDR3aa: CASSRREEAGELFF; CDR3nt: TGCGCCAGCAGCCGGCGGGAGGAAGCCGGGGAGCTGTTTTTT